These 6 T cell receptor beta chains originate from one sample sequenced in a study of beta chain features in type 1 diabetes listed by TCRdb under 2018. The investigation overall reported the following: In all four CD4+ subsets, TCRB CDR3 length was moderately but significantly shorter in type 1 diabetes patients.

No antigen has been assigned to these receptors. Libraries were constructed by the immunoSEQ multiplex PCR assay. The High Capacity cDNA Reverse Transcription Kit was used to reverse transcribe all of the isolated RNA, meaning that expressed TCRB transcripts were what got sequenced. Not all clones reach the TCRdb copy of this immuneACCESS table, which keeps in-frame sequences only. Checked studies attribute under half of the gap to unresolved V genes and leave the rest unexplained. The sample table shows fewer than 350,000 clones, and roughly 15% are seen once. The ten largest account for roughly 0.015% of the sample. The sequenced sample consisted of naive CD4+ T cells from blood. Sample cell subset or site, as interpreted from the label and publication: true naive CD4+ T cells. The receptors originated from a young man with type 1 diabetes.

This chain joins TRBV7-9 and TRBJ2-7, with D unresolved. The V gene's germline CDR1 is SEHNR and CDR2 FQNEAQ (reference sequence). V gave up 5 bases and J gave up 3 bases, with 14 bases separating them. This CDR3 is built from 14 residues. The CDR3 here is CASSDSVLGYEQYF. The DNA of the CDR3 is TGTGCCAGCAGCGATTCGGTACTCGGCTACGAGCAGTACTTC.

This rearrangement joins TRBV5-6 to TRBJ2-6, with TRBD1 matching 7 bases. V trimming: 0 bases; J trimming: 1 base; junction bases outside the gene matches: 4. Germline V gene lookup returns CDR1 SGHDT and CDR2 YYEEEE. This CDR3 has 17 amino acids. CDR3 coding DNA: TGTGCCAGCAGCTTGGGCCCGACAGGGTCTGGGGCCAACGTCCTGACTTTC. Its protein is CASSLGPTGSGANVLTF. Full variable domain (rest looked up from reference TRBV5-6 and TRBJ2-6): DAGVTQSPTHLIKTRGQQVTLRCSPKSGHDTVSWYQQALGQGPQFIFQYYEEEERQRGNFPDRFSGHQFPNYSSELNVNALLLGDSALYLCASSLGPTGSGANVLTFGAGSRLTVL.

The gene calls are TRBV6-1 and TRBJ2-7; TRBD2 matches at 12 bases. The germline V gene encodes CDR1 MNHNS and CDR2 SASEGT. V gave up 7 bases and J gave up 13 bases; unmatched junction bases: 14. This CDR3 has 14 residues. The CDR3 spells CASTVTGLAGPPYF. CDR3 DNA sequence: TGTGCCAGCACAGTGACAGGACTAGCGGGACCGCCCTACTTC.

This clone was found a few times. The chain combines TRBV30 with TRBJ1-4, with TRBD1 identical over 10 bases. The germline CDR1 and CDR2 sequences are GTSNPN and SVGIG (reference sequence). This CDR3 region has 14 residues. V shed 0 bases and J 8 bases; nucleotides not matched to a gene: 3. CDR3 region: CAWSVLTGGEKLFF. The CDR3 nucleotides read TGTGCCTGGAGTGTATTGACAGGGGGCGAAAAACTGTTTTTT.

In its sample, this clone was seen a few times. The chain recombines TRBV5-1 with TRBJ2-7; D remains ambiguous. This CDR3 spans 14 amino acids. The germline V gene has CDR1 SGHRS and CDR2 YFSETQ. Trimming shortened V by 0 bases and J by 6 bases, and 13 bases separated the two germline ends. The CDR3 protein is CASSLEVSRGEQYF. CDR3 nucleotides: TGCGCCAGCAGCTTGGAGGTCAGTCGCGGCGAGCAGTACTTC.

CDR3 residues: CSVEVTGDYGYTF. DNA of the CDR3: TGCAGCGTTGAGGTGACAGGGGACTATGGCTACACCTTC. The V gene is TRBV29-1, the J gene TRBJ1-2; 8 positions agree with TRBD1. Germline trimming cut 3 bases from V and 3 bases from J; bases unmatched to any gene: 3. Germline-derived CDR1 and CDR2 are SQVTM and ANQGSEA. This CDR3 spans 13 amino acids.